Following are 5 T cell receptor beta chains from one sample sequenced in a study of Ad26.COV2.S vaccination and SARS-CoV-2 variants. Treatment indicated: about 20 received Ad26.COV2.S at low or high dose, single or two shots; about five received placebo; per-sample allocation not given. At day 63 after the first vaccine or placebo injection, samples were drawn. Data came from immunoSEQ multiplex PCR; TCRdb stores just in-frame clones and leaves some out. The sample has some 640,000 clones, 70% to 90% seen once. The starting material was peripheral blood, obtained in a trial of Ad26.COV2.S vaccine versus placebo. All receptors derive from a person between 18 and 65 years old who received the Ad26.COV2.S COVID-19 vaccine or a placebo.

The rearrangement uses TRBV11-2 and TRBJ1-1; possible D gene TRBD1, 6 bases. This CDR3 is 13 amino acids long. CDR1 is SGHAT and CDR2 is FQNNGV in the germline V gene. The V end lost 2 bases, the J end lost 6 bases, and 10 bases lay between the germline ends. The CDR3 loop is CASSLRGVAEAFF. CDR3 coding DNA: TGTGCCAGCAGCTTAAGGGGGGTGGCTGAAGCTTTCTTT.

The rearrangement joins TRBV6-5 to TRBJ2-1; D unresolved. The CDR3 extends over 12 amino acids. V lost 7 bases and J lost 9, with 13 bases in between. Germline V gene data show CDR1 as MNHEY and CDR2 as SVGAGI. CDR3 sequence reads: CASTPRTGEQFF. CDR3 nucleotide sequence: TGTGCCAGCACCCCGAGAACTGGTGAGCAGTTCTTC.

The rearrangement uses TRBV3-1 (or the pseudogene TRBV3-2) and TRBJ2-7; tentatively, D is TRBD1 (6 bases). V lost 4 bases and J lost 3, with 10 bases in between. CDR3 length: 13 amino acids. Germline V CDR1 and CDR2: LGHDT, YNNKEL (reference sequence). CDR3 loop: CASSPQGYYEQYF. CDR3 DNA sequence: TGTGCCAGCAGCCCTCAGGGGTACTACGAGCAGTACTTC.

J is TRBJ2-2 and V is TRBV5-1, with D possibly matching TRBD2 (5 bases). The ends were cut back, 0 bases at V and 6 bases at J, with 15 bases in the middle. The CDR3 is made up of 16 amino acids. CDR1 is SGHRS and CDR2 is YFSETQ in the germline V gene. Written as DNA, the CDR3 is TGCGCCAGCAGCTTGGGTTTCTACCTGGAGGCCGGGGAGCTGTTTTTT. Amino acid sequence: CASSLGFYLEAGELFF.

The gene calls are TRBV6-2 or TRBV6-3 and TRBJ1-6; maybe TRBD1 (6 bases). The CDR3 covers 14 residues. V gave up 6 bases and J gave up 10 bases, with 16 bases separating them. CDR1 and CDR2 (germline): MNHEY, SVGEGT. The CDR3, as DNA: TGTGCCAGCAGCGGGACGGCGGGGGGCTCACCCCTCCACTTT. Translating it yields CASSGTAGGSPLHF.